This passage covers 3 T cell receptor beta chains from one sample sequenced in a study of CD8 T cells in Susac syndrome (dated by TCRdb to between 2017 and 2020). Preparation of the library involved the immunoSEQ multiplex PCR assay. RNA was extracted with the RNeasy kit and 0.5 to 1 ug was reverse transcribed using random hexamers. TCRdb itself trimmed the public reads at Q25 with fastp, ran MiXCR and retained productive beta chains. Each CDR3 protein appears once, grouped with its most common genes and DNA. The sample table shows some 260,000 distinct CDR3 sequences, and more than 75% are seen once. The ten largest clones add up to approximately 0.11% of the sample. Input material: CD8+ T cells from PBMCs. The receptors come from a human donor with multiple sclerosis.

The chain employs TRBV9 and TRBJ2-4; D is possibly TRBD1 or TRBD2 (5 bases each). The germline gives CDR1 SGDLS, CDR2 YYNGEE. The CDR3 contains 14 residues. V was shortened by 0 bases and J by 8 bases, with 12 bases between the two germline ends. The chain's CDR3 is CASSVGGAGDIQYF. The CDR3, as DNA: TGTGCCAGCAGCGTAGGAGGGGCCGGAGACATTCAGTACTTC.

Written as DNA, the CDR3 is TGTGCCAGCAGCTCGGGGGAGGGCAATCAGCCCCAGCATTTT. Its protein is CASSSGEGNQPQHF. The V and J genes are TRBV7-9 and TRBJ1-5; a possible D gene is TRBD1 (5 bases). Trimming took 4 bases from V and 2 from J, leaving 9 bases between them. The CDR3 is 14 amino acids. Per the germline V gene, CDR1 is SEHNR and CDR2 is FQNEAQ (reference sequence).

V gene TRBV27 combines with J gene TRBJ2-1; TRBD1 matches at 7 bases. Germline CDR1 MNHEY, CDR2 SMNVEV (reference sequence). CDR3 length equals 15 residues. J was trimmed by 7 bases and V by 7 bases; bases with no gene match: 13. CDR3 sequence (DNA): TGTGCCAGCACCCAAGGAGCAGGGGGAGTGAATGAGCAGTTCTTC. Its protein product is CASTQGAGGVNEQFF.